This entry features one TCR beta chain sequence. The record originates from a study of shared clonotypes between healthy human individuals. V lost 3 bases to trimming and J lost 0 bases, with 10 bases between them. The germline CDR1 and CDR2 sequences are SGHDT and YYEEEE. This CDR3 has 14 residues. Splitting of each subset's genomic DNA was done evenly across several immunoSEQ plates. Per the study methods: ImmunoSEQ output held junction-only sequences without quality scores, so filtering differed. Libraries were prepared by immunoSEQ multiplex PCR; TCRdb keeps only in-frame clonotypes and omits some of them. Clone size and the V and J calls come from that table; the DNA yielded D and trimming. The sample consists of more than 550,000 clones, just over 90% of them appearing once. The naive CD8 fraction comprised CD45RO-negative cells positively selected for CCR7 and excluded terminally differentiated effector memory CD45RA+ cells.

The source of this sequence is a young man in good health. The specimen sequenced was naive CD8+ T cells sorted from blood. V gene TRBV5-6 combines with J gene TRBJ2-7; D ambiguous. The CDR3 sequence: CASSSVRHSYEQYF. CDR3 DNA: TGTGCCAGCAGCTCAGTCAGACACTCCTACGAGCAGTACTTC.